This note documents a single T cell receptor (beta chain) sequence. Genomic DNA, the template, was used for profiling of the TCR beta VDJ and CDR3. TCRdb re-called the reads with MiXCR, one entry per CDR3 protein. The sample has about 190,000 distinct CDR3 sequences; under 70% are singletons. Germline lookup yields CDR1 SGHDT and CDR2 YYEEEE. The V end was cut by 0 bases, the J end by 10 bases, with 14 bases between. This CDR3 spans 15 amino acids. The record originates from a study of CD8+CD57+ T cells in acquired aplastic anemia. This clonotype originated in a human donor with severe aplastic anemia or a healthy control (not recorded which). Sequenced input: sorted CD4+, CD8+, or CD8+CD57+ T cells (not recorded which) from PBMCs. The chain recombines TRBV5-6 with TRBJ1-6, with no clear D. The CDR3 nucleotides read TGTGCCAGCAGCTTGGACGGCGGCCTGAGGTCACCCCTCCACTTT. Its protein product is CASSLDGGLRSPLHF. Filled out from reference TRBV5-6 and TRBJ1-6, the complete variable domain reads DAGVTQSPTHLIKTRGQQVTLRCSPKSGHDTVSWYQQALGQGPQFIFQYYEEEERQRGNFPDRFSGHQFPNYSSELNVNALLLGDSALYLCASSLDGGLRSPLHFGNGTRLTVT.